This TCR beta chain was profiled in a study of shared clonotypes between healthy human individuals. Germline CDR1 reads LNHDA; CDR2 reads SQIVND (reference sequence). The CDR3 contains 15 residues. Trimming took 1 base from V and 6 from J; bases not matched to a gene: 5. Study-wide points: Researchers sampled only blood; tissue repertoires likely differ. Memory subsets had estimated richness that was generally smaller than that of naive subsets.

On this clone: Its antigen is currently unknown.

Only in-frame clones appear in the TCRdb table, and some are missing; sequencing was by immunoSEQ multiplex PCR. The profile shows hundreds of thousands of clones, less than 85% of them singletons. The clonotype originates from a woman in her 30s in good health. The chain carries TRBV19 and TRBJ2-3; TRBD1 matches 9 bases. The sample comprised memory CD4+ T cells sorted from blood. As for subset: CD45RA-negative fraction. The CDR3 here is CASSIGDRESDTQYF. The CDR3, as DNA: TGTGCCAGTAGTATAGGGGACAGGGAATCCGATACGCAGTATTTT.